The 3 T cell receptor beta chains listed next were all sequenced from one sample in a study of T cells after yellow fever vaccination. TCRdb re-derived calls from the 5' RACE reads in MiXCR, one entry per CDR3 protein. The sample includes 620,000 or so distinct CDR3 sequences, about 12% of them seen just once. The sample here was PBMCs, taken on the day of the yellow fever booster vaccination. These receptor sequences come from a man under 40 who received the YFV17D yellow fever vaccine.

The CDR3 sequence is CASSFSGDQNIQYF. Here the CDR3 DNA reads TGTGCCAGCAGTTTTTCAGGGGACCAAAACATTCAGTACTTC. The chain couples TRBV12-3 or TRBV12-4 to TRBJ2-4; D possibly corresponds to TRBD1 (6 bases). The V and J ends lost 3 bases and 5 bases respectively, with 11 bases between them. The CDR3 spans 14 residues.

In its sample, this clonotype was seen a few times. The V and J genes are TRBV12-3 or TRBV12-4 and TRBJ2-7, with D maybe TRBD1 (6 bases). This CDR3 is built from 15 residues. V shed 4 bases and J shed 4 bases, with 17 bases lying between them. In DNA form, the CDR3 reads TGTGCCAGCAGTTCTGGGGGCCAGAGAGGGTACGAGCAGTACTTC. This translates into CASSSGGQRGYEQYF.

There are a few counts of this clonotype. V is TRBV11-2 and J is TRBJ2-1, with 7 bases matching TRBD1. The CDR3 is 15 residues long. Unmatched junction bases numbered 6, after V lost 5 bases and J lost 2 bases. The V gene's germline CDR1 is SGHAT and CDR2 FQNNGV. CDR3 in amino acids: CASSGHRGTYNEQFF. The CDR3 region has the DNA TGTGCCAGCAGCGGCCACAGGGGAACCTACAATGAGCAGTTCTTC.